The table lists the clone carrying this T cell receptor beta chain with a few counts. What it recognizes is unknown. 60 Vbeta and 13 Jbeta primers were used in PCR. Sequencing was performed with immunoSEQ multiplex PCR; in TCRdb, only in-frame clones are kept and a portion is missing. The sample contains 150,000 to 200,000 clones, 75% to 80% of which appear only once. This sample is part of a study of cytomegalovirus exposure and HLA in healthy donors. Germline V gives CDR1 MNHEY, CDR2 SMNVEV (reference sequence). This CDR3 has 15 residues. V shed 4 bases and J shed 4 bases, with 13 bases lying between them. Study-wide points: Relative to the approximately 700-donor mean, N-insertions were reportedly fewer in an Asian-associated ancestry cluster in a later analysis. The investigators catalogued some 160 TCR beta chains as cytomegalovirus-associated. In vitro data verified a few CMV-associated chains as specific for CMV antigens.

V is TRBV27 and J is TRBJ1-4; D is possibly TRBD1 (5 bases). Material: PBMCs. This sequence was found in a woman aged 45-65 years in good health and CMV-seropositive. The CDR3 nucleotides are TGTGCCAGCAGTTGGCGGGGGGAGGGTAATGAAAAACTGTTTTTT. Translation: CASSWRGEGNEKLFF.